The 30 T cell receptor beta chains listed next were all sequenced from one sample in a study of blood T cell repertoires in COVID-19. Sequenced by immunoSEQ multiplex PCR; TCRdb stores in-frame clones only, minus some. The data contain around 150,000 clones, 80% to 85% of them seen just once; the ten biggest clones take up 10% to 15%. The sequencing input was PBMCs or T cells enriched from blood (not recorded which). Receptor source: a woman aged 55 to 70 who had recovered from COVID-19.

The rearrangement joins TRBV12-3 or TRBV12-4 to TRBJ2-3; 8 bases agree with TRBD2. V lost 8 bases, J lost 4 bases, and 5 bases stayed unmatched. The CDR3 consists of 13 residues. The CDR3 is CASREGGADTQYF. Written as DNA, the CDR3 is TGTGCCAGCCGGGAGGGGGGCGCAGATACGCAGTATTTT.

The V and J genes are TRBV18 and TRBJ2-7, with 9 bases lining up with TRBD2. The germline CDR1 and CDR2 sequences are KGHSH and LQKENI. The J segment lost 2 bases and the V segment lost 3 bases, leaving 2 bases of the junction unmatched. The CDR3 length is 14 residues. CDR3: CASSPSGRPYEQYF. The CDR3 region has the DNA TGTGCCAGCTCACCGAGCGGGAGGCCCTACGAGCAGTACTTC.

This sequence joins TRBV7-9 and TRBJ2-5; 8 bases match TRBD1. The germline gives CDR1 SEHNR, CDR2 FQNEAQ (reference sequence). The CDR3 spans 14 residues. V shed 3 bases, J shed 4 bases, and the junction held 4 bases outside the gene matches. The CDR3 protein is CASSFGGQGETQYF. Written as DNA, the CDR3 is TGTGCCAGCAGCTTCGGAGGACAGGGAGAGACCCAGTACTTC. Together with reference TRBV7-9 and TRBJ2-5, the CDR3 gives the full variable domain: DTGVSQNPRHKITKRGQNVTFRCDPISEHNRLYWYRQTLGQGPEFLTYFQNEAQLEKSRLLSDRFSAERPKGSFSTLEIQRTEQGDSAMYLCASSFGGQGETQYFGPGTRLLVL.

This clone was found once. V usage is TRBV28 and J usage is TRBJ2-7, with D perhaps matching TRBD2 (6 bases). The CDR3 is 14 amino acids. Trimming left V 6 bases short and J 2 bases short, with 14 bases between. Per the germline V gene, CDR1 is MDHEN and CDR2 is SYDVKM. The CDR3 spells CASRGPGSPYEQYF. For the CDR3, the DNA is TGTGCCAGCAGGGGACCCGGGAGCCCCTACGAGCAGTACTTC.

This clone was detected a few times. This sequence joins TRBV5-1 and TRBJ1-2; D gene uncertain. The CDR3 totals 12 residues. From germline, CDR1 is SGHRS and CDR2 YFSETQ. V was clipped by 4 bases and J by 6 bases, with 10 bases between them. CDR3 bases: TGCGCCAGCAGCAACTTCGAAAATGGCTACACCTTC. Its translation is CASSNFENGYTF.

V gene TRBV9 combines with J gene TRBJ1-2, with 9 bases lining up with TRBD1. The CDR3 is 16 residues long. The trim removed 2 bases at V and 4 bases at J, leaving 9 bases unmatched. Germline loops: CDR1 SGDLS, CDR2 YYNGEE. Here the CDR3 reads CASSVASSTGGYGYTF. The DNA for the CDR3 is TGTGCCAGCAGCGTGGCGTCCTCGACAGGGGGCTATGGCTACACCTTC.

The chain links TRBV18 to TRBJ2-3; the match to TRBD2 covers 11 bases. Germline lookup yields CDR1 KGHSH and CDR2 LQKENI. The trim removed 5 bases at V and 5 bases at J, leaving 3 bases unmatched. This CDR3 has 14 amino acids. The chain's CDR3 is CASSSTSGVDTQYF. The CDR3 DNA sequence: TGTGCCAGCTCATCGACTAGCGGGGTAGATACGCAGTATTTT.

Note on this clone: Germline and junction disagree at one end, which may indicate a read error. The rearrangement joins TRBV4-2 to TRBJ2-7, with 9 bases lining up with TRBD2. CDR1 and CDR2 from the germline V gene are LGHNA and YNFKEQ. The CDR3 totals 14 residues. CDR3 DNA: TGTGCCAGCAGCCAAGATGTGTCTAGCGGGAAGTCTGACTTC. Protein: CASSQDVSSGKSDF.

The V call is TRBV27, the J call TRBJ1-6; TRBD1 matches at 8 bases. The J segment lost 7 bases and the V segment lost 3 bases, leaving 5 bases of the junction unmatched. Germline assignment: CDR1 MNHEY and CDR2 SMNVEV (reference sequence). The CDR3 runs 15 residues. CDR3 sequence reads: CASSFFQGANSPLHF. The CDR3 nucleotides are TGTGCCAGCAGTTTTTTTCAGGGGGCGAATTCACCCCTCCACTTT.

CDR3 nucleotide sequence: TGTGCCAGCAGCGTAGGCCCAAGGACAGGGGGCGTGGATGGCTACACCTTC. Protein product: CASSVGPRTGGVDGYTF. The chain employs TRBV9 and TRBJ1-2, with TRBD1 identical over 11 bases. Per the germline V gene, CDR1 is SGDLS and CDR2 is YYNGEE. Trimming cost V 0 bases and J 6 bases; bases outside gene matches: 10. This CDR3 comprises 17 residues.

The CDR3 DNA reads TGTGCCAGCAGCAAAAGAACAGGGGGCCCTGAAAAACTGTTTTTT. This translates into CASSKRTGGPEKLFF. The rearrangement joins TRBV21-1 to TRBJ1-4; TRBD1 is taken as the D call from the table, unchecked against the DNA. TRBV21-1 is marked as a pseudogene. This CDR3 has 15 amino acids.

The chain joins TRBV9 to TRBJ2-1, with 9 nucleotides matching TRBD2. Trimming removed 0 bases from V and 9 bases from J; junction bases left unmatched: 13. The CDR3 has 17 amino acids. The germline CDR1 and CDR2 sequences are SGDLS and YYNGEE. The CDR3 DNA follows: TGTGCCAGCAGCGTAGCCGCCACTCCGGGACTAGCACTTGAGCAGTTCTTC. Translating it yields CASSVAATPGLALEQFF.

The chain couples TRBV5-1 to TRBJ2-5; 10 positions match TRBD2. The CDR3 has 15 residues. The V gene's germline CDR1 is SGHRS and CDR2 YFSETQ. Trimming at V came to 1 base and at J to 5 bases, leaving 5 bases not matched to a gene. The CDR3 DNA is TGCGCCAGCAGCTTGTATAGCGGGAGGATTGAGACCCAGTACTTC. This codes for CASSLYSGRIETQYF.

The J gene is TRBJ1-2, the V gene TRBV2; possibly TRBD1 for D (5 bases). V was pared by 6 bases and J by 4 bases, with 9 bases between. This CDR3 has 12 amino acids. The germline gives CDR1 SNHLY, CDR2 FYNNEI. This chain's CDR3 is CASRGVGYGYTF. In DNA, the CDR3 is TGTGCCAGCAGAGGGGTGGGCTATGGCTACACCTTC.

The genes are TRBV5-6 and TRBJ2-7, with D possibly matching TRBD1 (6 bases). Germline assignment: CDR1 SGHDT and CDR2 YYEEEE. V was clipped by 1 base and J by 6 bases, with 17 bases between them. The CDR3 has 15 residues. The DNA for the CDR3 is TGTGCCAGCAGCTTGAGGGGGACCCCTAGTCCCGAGCAGTACTTC. Translated: CASSLRGTPSPEQYF.

This chain joins TRBV10-1 and TRBJ1-1; D not resolved. This CDR3 has 13 amino acids. With 4 bases removed from V and 4 bases from J, the gap between germline ends came to 10 bases. CDR1 and CDR2 (germline): WNHNN, SYGVQD (reference sequence). The CDR3 loop reads CASSVDRGTEAFF. CDR3 nucleotides: TGCGCCAGCAGTGTCGACCGGGGCACTGAAGCTTTCTTT.

The chain recombines TRBV9 with TRBJ1-2, with D possibly TRBD1 on 5 matching bases. V was clipped by 3 bases and J by 5 bases, with 17 bases between them. Looked up from germline, CDR1 is SGDLS and CDR2 is YYNGEE. The CDR3 is 15 residues long. The CDR3 spells CASSARDLSLYGYTF. Here the CDR3 DNA reads TGTGCCAGCAGCGCCAGGGATTTATCCTTATATGGCTACACCTTC.

The gene calls are TRBV14 and TRBJ1-1, with 7 bases identical to TRBD1. V lost 3 bases and J lost 5; bases outside the gene matches: 0. CDR3 length: 12 amino acids. From germline, CDR1 is SGHDN and CDR2 FVKESK. The CDR3 coding sequence is TGTGCCAGCAGCCAGGACAGGACTGAAGCTTTCTTT. Protein product: CASSQDRTEAFF.

The chain recombines TRBV20-1 with TRBJ1-2; no firm D call. The CDR3 is 11 residues long. Germline CDR1 reads DFQATT; CDR2 reads SNEGSKA (reference sequence). The V end was cut by 6 bases, the J end by 6 bases, with 11 bases between. The CDR3 here is CSALELDGYTF. CDR3 nucleotide sequence: TGCAGTGCCCTTGAACTGGATGGCTACACCTTC.

The chain has TRBV25-1 and TRBJ1-2; 8 bases align to TRBD1. Germline V gene data show CDR1 as MGHDK and CDR2 as SYGVNS. Losses at the gene ends were 5 bases for V and 6 bases for J; bases not matched to a gene: 2. This CDR3 comprises 12 residues. CDR3 protein: CASSTQGDGYTF. The CDR3 DNA reads TGTGCCAGCAGTACACAGGGGGATGGCTACACCTTC.

Comment on this clone: At one of its ends the junction is not consistent with the germline gene, which may arise from a read error. The rearrangement uses TRBV5-4 and TRBJ1-6; 8 bases match TRBD1. CDR3 length: 13 residues. Germline V gene lookup returns CDR1 SGHNT and CDR2 YYREEE (reference sequence). CDR3 DNA: TGTGCCAGCAGCTTGGATACAGGGGGGGCGAGAGAGTTT. Amino acid sequence: CASSLDTGGAREF.

The V gene is TRBV3-1 (or the pseudogene TRBV3-2), the J gene TRBJ2-1; 9 positions agree with TRBD2. With 4 bases clipped from V and 7 bases from J, the junction kept 17 bases outside the gene matches. Germline CDR1 and CDR2: LGHDT and YNNKEL (reference sequence). The CDR3 has 18 amino acids. CDR3 region: CASSRRGLAGTGRNEQFF. DNA of the CDR3: TGTGCCAGCAGCCGTCGGGGACTAGCTGGAACCGGTCGAAATGAGCAGTTCTTC.

This chain links TRBV2 with TRBJ1-1, with D tentatively TRBD1 (5 bases). The CDR3 loop spans 12 amino acids. The V gene lost 5 bases and the J gene lost 3 bases, with 7 bases spanning the gap. CDR1 is SNHLY and CDR2 is FYNNEI in the germline V gene. The CDR3 DNA reads TGTGCCAGCAGTATCAGGGACACTGAAGCTTTCTTT. It codes for CASSIRDTEAFF.

CDR3 DNA sequence: TGCGCCAGCAGTTCCGGGACAGTCGGTGAAAAACTGTTTTTT. As protein: CASSSGTVGEKLFF. The chain is built from TRBV10-1 and TRBJ1-4; 7 bases line up with TRBD1. This CDR3 is 14 amino acids long. The V segment lost 5 bases and the J segment 7 bases; nucleotides outside the gene matches: 7. Per germline, CDR1 WNHNN and CDR2 SYGVQD (reference sequence).

The chain links TRBV4-1 to TRBJ2-7; 9 nucleotides agree with TRBD2. After removal of 2 bases from V and 2 bases from J, the junction contained 7 bases not matched to a gene. Germline assignment: CDR1 MGHRA and CDR2 YSYEKL. CDR3 length: 16 amino acids. CDR3 nucleotide sequence: TGCGCCAGCAGCCAACCCGGGGGCGGGAGGGCCTACGAGCAGTACTTC. This gives the protein CASSQPGGGRAYEQYF.

The J gene is TRBJ2-7, the V gene TRBV27, with TRBD2 matching over 7 bases. The V segment lost 2 bases and the J segment 13 bases; nucleotides outside the gene matches: 17. CDR3 size: 15 residues. The germline V gene has CDR1 MNHEY and CDR2 SMNVEV (reference sequence). The CDR3 DNA sequence: TGTGCCAGCAGTTTACGGGGAGGGGCCAAACACAAAAAATACTTC. It specifies CASSLRGGAKHKKYF.

This chain connects TRBV19 to TRBJ2-2; 7 bases line up with TRBD1. Germline CDR1 is LNHDA and CDR2 is SQIVND (reference sequence). J was trimmed by 4 bases and V by 8 bases; bases with no gene match: 13. The CDR3 is 16 residues long. The CDR3 protein is CASQVDRGQITGELFF. DNA for the CDR3: TGTGCCAGTCAAGTGGATAGGGGGCAGATCACCGGGGAGCTGTTTTTT. The full variable domain, rest sourced from reference TRBV19 and TRBJ2-2, is DGGITQSPKYLFRKEGQNVTLSCEQNLNHDAMYWYRQDPGQGLRLIYYSQIVNDFQKGDIAEGYSVSREKKESFPLTVTSAQKNPTAFYLCASQVDRGQITGELFFGEGSRLTVL.

J is TRBJ1-2 and V is TRBV5-5, with D unresolved. Germline V CDR1 and CDR2: SGHKS, YYEKEE (reference sequence). V dropped 6 bases and J dropped 8 bases, with 14 bases sitting between them. This CDR3 spans 12 amino acids. CDR3 sequence reads: CASTHSGWGYTF. The CDR3 DNA follows: TGTGCCAGCACCCACTCCGGGTGGGGCTACACCTTC.

This clone was seen a few times. The chain combines TRBV4-1 with TRBJ1-2, with TRBD1 as a possible D gene (6 bases). This CDR3 is built from 15 residues. V lost 1 base, J lost 5 bases, and 14 bases lay in between. Per the germline V gene, CDR1 is MGHRA and CDR2 is YSYEKL. CDR3 coding DNA: TGCGCCAGCAGCCAAGGGGGGCCTGACTTGTATGGCTACACCTTC. The encoded protein is CASSQGGPDLYGYTF.

The J gene is TRBJ1-1, the V gene TRBV5-6; D is unclear. V was cut by 5 bases and J by 2 bases, with 19 bases left in between. The CDR3 loop spans 16 amino acids. Germline loops: CDR1 SGHDT, CDR2 YYEEEE. The CDR3 DNA reads TGTGCCAGCAGGATGACATTCTCTCTCCTTAACACTGAAGCTTTCTTT. Translation gives CASRMTFSLLNTEAFF.